Listed here are 7 T cell receptor beta chains from one sample, sequenced in a study of blood T cell repertoires in COVID-19. The protocol was immunoSEQ multiplex PCR, while the TCRdb copy is restricted to in-frame clones and leaves out a portion. The table includes around 300,000 clones, 65% to 85% detected once. The sequenced sample consisted of peripheral blood. Receptors were obtained from a man aged 30-40 years with active or convalescent COVID-19.

This clone occurred once. The chain is built from TRBV5-1 and TRBJ1-1; 9 bases align to TRBD1. This CDR3 has 14 residues. The germline V gene has CDR1 SGHRS and CDR2 YFSETQ. The ends lost 6 bases at V and 5 bases at J; junction bases unmatched: 8. This CDR3 reads CASKRTGGGTEAFF. The DNA for the CDR3 is TGCGCCAGCAAACGTACAGGGGGCGGGACTGAAGCTTTCTTT.

The chain links TRBV29-1 to TRBJ2-3; 10 positions match TRBD2. CDR3 size: 14 residues. Germline V gene sequence: CDR1 SQVTM, CDR2 ANQGSEA. J gave up 4 bases and V 3 bases, and 4 bases lay outside the gene matches. The CDR3 nucleotides read TGCAGCGTTGACCTAGCGGGAGCGGCAGATACGCAGTATTTT. Amino acid sequence: CSVDLAGAADTQYF.

The CDR3 protein is CASSPWDSPRSSYNEQFF. The CDR3 DNA follows: TGTGCCAGCAGCCCTTGGGACAGTCCTAGGAGCTCCTACAATGAGCAGTTCTTC. The V gene is TRBV7-3, the J gene TRBJ2-1; 7 nucleotides line up with TRBD1. Trimming at V came to 5 bases and at J to 0 bases, leaving 13 bases not matched to a gene. The CDR3 is 18 amino acids. Germline V gene sequence: CDR1 SGHTA, CDR2 FQGTGA. Full variable domain (outside the CDR3, taken from reference TRBV7-3 and TRBJ2-1): GAGVSQTPSNKVTEKGKYVELRCDPISGHTALYWYRQSLGQGPEFLIYFQGTGAADDSGLPNDRFFAVRPEGSVSTLKIQRTERGDSAVYLCASSPWDSPRSSYNEQFFGPGTRLTVL.

The gene calls are TRBV19 and TRBJ1-6; a weak D match, TRBD1 (5 bases). V lost 7 bases and J 3 bases, leaving 13 bases between the germline ends. Germline V gene lookup returns CDR1 LNHDA and CDR2 SQIVND (reference sequence). The CDR3 is 15 amino acids. The CDR3 DNA sequence: TGTGCCAGTACCGAGGACACGATCTATAATTCACCCCTCCACTTT. Translation gives CASTEDTIYNSPLHF.

CDR3 region: CASSNPTGGDQPQHF. Here the CDR3 DNA reads TGTGCCAGTAGTAACCCGACAGGGGGCGATCAGCCCCAGCATTTT. The genes are TRBV19 and TRBJ1-5; 10 nucleotides line up with TRBD1. From germline, CDR1 is LNHDA and CDR2 SQIVND (reference sequence). This CDR3 comprises 15 residues. V dropped 4 bases and J dropped 5; count of bases not matched to a gene: 5.

CDR3 bases: TGTGCCAGCAGCTTAGTTATGCGGGGGGCAGATACGCAGTATTTT. Translation gives CASSLVMRGADTQYF. The genes are TRBV11-2 and TRBJ2-3; 8 nucleotides agree with TRBD2. CDR1 is SGHAT, CDR2 FQNNGV, per germline. The CDR3 extends over 15 amino acids. With V trimmed by 1 base and J by 4 bases, 4 bases remained unmatched.

The gene calls are TRBV24-1 and TRBJ2-3, with TRBD1 identical over 10 bases. CDR3 length: 20 residues. Unmatched junction bases numbered 15, after V lost 0 bases and J lost 4 bases. Germline CDR1 and CDR2: KGHDR and SFDVKD. The CDR3 region has the DNA TGTGCCACCAGTGATTTGCGCGAGAGTGACAGGGGGCGACGACCAGATACGCAGTATTTT. It encodes CATSDLRESDRGRRPDTQYF.